The 14 T cell receptor beta chains given below trace back to one sample, sequenced in a study of graft-versus-host responses after intestinal transplantation. TCRdb's copy holds only in-frame clones and misses some; the assay was immunoSEQ multiplex PCR. This table has about 45,000 clones, around 90% appearing once. The source was PBMCs, collected 524 days after transplant. Every receptor here comes from a human patient who received an intestinal transplant, so some T cells may come from the graft donor.

This sequence joins TRBV2 and TRBJ2-7, with 7 bases matching TRBD1. Trimming took 6 bases from V and 1 from J; bases not matched to a gene: 15. Per germline, CDR1 SNHLY and CDR2 FYNNEI. The CDR3 has 17 amino acids. The DNA of the CDR3 is TGTGCCAGCAGGGACTTAATTGACAGGGTCGTATCCTACGAGCAGTACTTC. It encodes CASRDLIDRVVSYEQYF. The full variable domain, completed using reference TRBV2 and TRBJ2-7, is EPEVTQTPSHQVTQMGQEVILRCVPISNHLYFYWYRQILGQKVEFLVSFYNNEISEKSEIFDDQFSVERPDGSNFTLKIRSTKLEDSAMYFCASRDLIDRVVSYEQYFGPGTRLTVT.

This chain links TRBV15 with TRBJ2-7; D gene uncertain. Germline V lookup: CDR1 LNHNV, CDR2 YYDKDF (reference sequence). V shed 1 base and J shed 3 bases, with 10 bases lying between them. The CDR3 runs to 14 residues. In DNA form, the CDR3 reads TGTGCCACCAGCAGAGCTAGACAAGACTACGAGCAGTACTTC. This sequence encodes CATSRARQDYEQYF.

J is TRBJ1-2 and V is TRBV6-5; 9 positions agree with TRBD1. With V trimmed by 5 bases and J by 7 bases, 5 bases remained unmatched. The CDR3 covers 13 residues. The germline gives CDR1 MNHEY, CDR2 SVGAGI. As DNA, the CDR3 is TGTGCCAGCAGTGCCGGGACAGGGTTTGGCTACACCTTC. Protein: CASSAGTGFGYTF.

The rearrangement links TRBV5-1 to TRBJ2-7; 9 bases match TRBD1. The ends lost 4 bases at V and 2 bases at J; junction bases unmatched: 7. Germline CDR1 SGHRS, CDR2 YFSETQ. The CDR3 is 15 amino acids. The DNA of the CDR3 is TGCGCCAGCAGCCCGAGACAGGGGGTCGCCTACGAGCAGTACTTC. This encodes CASSPRQGVAYEQYF.

V gene TRBV7-2 combines with J gene TRBJ1-6; D ambiguous. V lost 1 base and J 6 bases, leaving 13 bases between the germline ends. CDR1 SGHTA and CDR2 FQGNSA come from the germline V gene. This CDR3 comprises 16 residues. DNA for the CDR3: TGTGCCAGCAGCTTAGATCGGGGTCTCGTTAATTCACCCCTCCACTTT. Protein: CASSLDRGLVNSPLHF.

V usage is TRBV6-5 and J usage is TRBJ1-2; D is unclear. Trimming removed 2 bases at V and 0 bases at J, with 4 bases between. In germline, CDR1 is MNHEY, CDR2 SVGAGI. This CDR3 has 13 residues. DNA of the CDR3: TGTGCCAGCAGTTACGTACCTAACTATGGCTACACCTTC. It translates to CASSYVPNYGYTF.

The chain links TRBV29-1 to TRBJ2-6; D is unresolved. The germline V gene has CDR1 SQVTM and CDR2 ANQGSEA. CDR3 size: 12 residues. V lost 5 bases, J lost 4 bases, and 6 bases lay in between. The CDR3 loop reads CSVQRGANVLTF. CDR3 coding DNA: TGCAGCGTTCAAAGAGGGGCCAACGTCCTGACTTTC.

This chain joins TRBV6-6 and TRBJ1-5; 9 bases line up with TRBD1. V shed 5 bases and J 4 bases; nucleotides not matched to a gene: 6. This CDR3 has 15 residues. CDR1 MNHNY and CDR2 SVGAGI come from the germline V gene (reference sequence). The CDR3 spells CASSPGTGRNQPQHF. The DNA for the CDR3 is TGTGCCAGCAGTCCCGGGACAGGGAGGAATCAGCCCCAGCATTTT.

This clone was detected only once. CDR3 nucleotides: TGCGCCAGCAGCTTGGAAGTGGGCAACACTGAAGCTTTCTTT. Its protein is CASSLEVGNTEAFF. The V call is TRBV5-1, the J call TRBJ1-1; D unresolved. Trimming removed 0 bases from V and 2 bases from J, with 8 bases in between. CDR1 and CDR2 (germline): SGHRS, YFSETQ. The CDR3 spans 14 residues.

This clone was recorded only once. CDR3 sequence: CASSQAGLTNTEAFF. In nucleotides, the CDR3 is TGTGCCAGCAGCCAAGCAGGACTCACGAACACTGAAGCTTTCTTT. The chain has TRBV4-2 and TRBJ1-1; D remains ambiguous. CDR1 and CDR2 (germline): LGHNA, YNFKEQ. The CDR3 runs to 15 residues. Trimming removed 1 base from V and 1 base from J, with 10 bases in between.

This chain uses TRBV7-2 with TRBJ1-5, with D possibly being TRBD1 (6 bases). The CDR3 is 15 amino acids. Germline lookup yields CDR1 SGHTA and CDR2 FQGNSA. The ends were cut back, 5 bases at V and 6 bases at J, with 17 bases in the middle. The CDR3 is CASSQRSGDGQPQHF. CDR3 bases: TGTGCCAGCAGCCAAAGGTCAGGGGACGGTCAGCCCCAGCATTTT.

This chain links TRBV5-1 with TRBJ2-7, with a possible D match to TRBD1 (6 bases). The CDR3 extends over 15 amino acids. V lost 4 bases to trimming and J lost 3 bases, with 17 bases between them. CDR1 is SGHRS, CDR2 YFSETQ, per germline. The CDR3 loop is CASSVRHGTLYEQYF. In nucleotides, the CDR3 is TGCGCCAGCAGCGTCCGTCACGGGACACTCTACGAGCAGTACTTC. The full variable domain, with the rest looked up from reference TRBV5-1 and TRBJ2-7, is KAGVTQTPRYLIKTRGQQVTLSCSPISGHRSVSWYQQTPGQGLQFLFEYFSETQRNKGNFPGRFSGRQFSNSRSEMNVSTLELGDSALYLCASSVRHGTLYEQYFGPGTRLTVT.

This clone was seen a single time. The genes are TRBV5-1 and TRBJ2-1; 8 bases match TRBD2. CDR1 is SGHRS and CDR2 is YFSETQ in the germline V gene. The CDR3 loop spans 17 amino acids. V dropped 4 bases and J dropped 0; count of bases not matched to a gene: 9. CDR3 nucleotides: TGCGCCAGCAGCCCTGGGACTAGTCCCTACTCCTACAATGAGCAGTTCTTC. Translating it yields CASSPGTSPYSYNEQFF.

The rearrangement links TRBV9 to TRBJ1-2, with D tentatively TRBD1 (5 bases). Trimming took 0 bases from V and 2 from J, leaving 11 bases between them. The CDR3 runs 15 residues. CDR1 and CDR2 (germline): SGDLS, YYNGEE. In DNA form, the CDR3 reads TGTGCCAGCAGCGTAGCTACGGGGCAGAACTATGGCTACACCTTC. Its translation is CASSVATGQNYGYTF.